This entry features one TCR beta chain sequence. Its specificity is unknown. This sample's time point: blood from clinic visit 5 months post-surgery; TSC patient then seizure free. Surgery cases with the highest brain T cell transcript signatures were chosen for sequencing. At least one anti-epileptic drug was given before surgery. The V gene's germline CDR1 is SQVTM and CDR2 ANQGSEA. V lost 5 bases and J lost 5, with 12 bases in between. The CDR3 consists of 12 residues. The data were produced by immunoSEQ multiplex PCR, yet TCRdb's version contains in-frame clones alone and is incomplete. The table includes 340,000 or so clones, 93% detected once. The sample belongs to a study of brain T cells in children with intractable seizures. Overall study results and limits: Pre- and post-surgery blood differed in depth, so pre-surgery absences may be undersampling. Patients' HCMV serostatus was unknown; virus specificity rests on CDR3 similarity alone.

The sequence derives from a boy in the first two years of life with tuberous sclerosis and intractable seizures. The V and J genes are TRBV29-1 and TRBJ1-1, with D maybe TRBD1 (6 bases). The sample in question was peripheral blood, obtained roughly 5 months after surgery. Here the CDR3 reads CSVTRQATEAFF. The CDR3 DNA sequence: TGCAGCGTTACCCGACAGGCTACTGAAGCTTTCTTT.